This T cell receptor (beta chain) was obtained from a study of CD8 T cell repertoires and HIV-1 epitope variants (dated by TCRdb to the early 2020s). Notes on the research overall: Twenty-five peptides representing autologous and known Gag and Nef epitope variants were each used to stimulate T cells in separate culture wells. Cultures ran for about 9 days in IMDM with gentamicin, with half-media changes on days 3 and 7 adding IL-2, IL-7 and IL-15. T cells were enriched using the EasySep Human T Cell Enrichment Kit and then co-cultured with an equal number of autologous T cell-negative cells acting as antigen-presenting cells. Running each culture condition in triplicate, except for one peptide done in duplicate, gave a total of 83 T cell cultures. An aliquot of 1M T cells was saved as an uncultured baseline condition, separate from the approximately 75 T cell cultures. The control conditions were a CMV, EBV and flu peptide pool, the Ebola AY9 epitope as a negative control, and a well with no peptide. The epitopes tested were three Gag epitope families plus Nef HW9 and YT9.

The EasySep Human CD8+ T Cell Enrichment Kit was used on day 10 to isolate CD8+ T cells from every culture. This clone was seen more than once but under ten times. Its antigen is unknown. Per-base qualities were not stored, and no clone one base away is much larger. On the study overall, not on this receptor specifically: The Nef KF9 family was recognized by five clonotypes and the HW9 family by one, and no responses to the TAALDMSHF plasma variant were observed. The assay identified only TCR beta chains and indicated proliferation in response to antigen, without indicating T cell function or cytokine profile. The study identified about 9 antigen-specific TCR beta clonotypes, roughly 6 of which appeared to be cross-reactive for autologous or known escape epitope variants.

Sequencing of TCR beta CDR3 regions was done on the immunoSEQ platform at survey depth. The QIAamp DNA micro kit was used to extract genomic DNA from every cultured and uncultured CD8+ T cell population. On the study's bioinformatics: Any sample with under 5,000 productive reads was excluded, and this exclusion removed about 6% of the 75 cultures stimulated with HIV peptides. A MANAFEST web app trimmed sequences to CDR3 and removed nonproductive sequences, CDR3s under 5 amino acids, and those not starting C or ending F/W. For a clonotype to count as antigen-specific, the clonotype had to expand relative to the no-peptide control in at least 2 of 3 replicates at FDR 0.01, and only within one epitope family. A specific clonotype also had to show a frequency at least fivefold higher than in wells stimulated with peptides from other epitope families. This immuneACCESS table, as held by TCRdb, lists in-frame sequences with V and J called but not all clones. Of the missing ones, under half trace to an unresolved V gene in checked studies; the others have no known cause. V and J calls and clone size come straight from that table; D and trimming were deduced from the DNA. The sample contains 6,000 or so clones, about 60% of them found a single time. Clones ranked in the top ten supply less than 50% of the sample.

V drops 1 base and J drops 3 bases, leaving 11 bases in between. From the germline V gene, CDR1 is SGHRS and CDR2 is YFSETQ. Reading from cysteine to phenylalanine, the CDR3 counts 14 amino acids. Just the 42-base CDR3 DNA is kept, in frame starting at base 1. This chain joins TRBV5-1 to TRBJ2-7; a weak D assignment points to TRBD2 (6 bases agree). Sample: cultured CD8+ T cells derived from PBMCs. The receptor was isolated from a male donor with HIV. Here is the DNA: TGCGCCAGCAGCTTGTATGCCGGGGGCTACGAGCAGTACTTC. This gives the protein CASSLYAGGYEQYF.